Shown below are 18 T cell receptor beta chains from a single sample sequenced in a study of T cell responses to AZD1222 COVID-19 vaccine. Only in-frame clones appear in the TCRdb table, and some are missing; sequencing was by immunoSEQ multiplex PCR. The sample carries 130,000 to 150,000 clones, 91% recorded once. The sample was peripheral blood, taken on day 0 of AZD1222 vaccination. The receptors come from an adult in good health.

The rearrangement links TRBV12-2 to TRBJ2-1. TRBV12-2 is reported as a pseudogene. The CDR3 extends over 15 amino acids. The CDR3 here is CASRCHLVASYEQFF. As DNA, the CDR3 is TGTGCAAGTCGCTGCCATCTTGTGGCGTCATATGAGCAGTTCTTC.

This sequence joins TRBV27 and TRBJ2-2, with 7 bases that match TRBD2. V shed 2 bases and J 11 bases; nucleotides not matched to a gene: 11. Germline V lookup: CDR1 MNHEY, CDR2 SMNVEV (reference sequence). This CDR3 is built from 15 residues. Here the CDR3 reads CASSLIPGGAGELFF. As DNA, the CDR3 is TGTGCCAGCAGTTTAATCCCGGGGGGAGCGGGTGAGCTGTTTTTT.

CDR3 sequence: CASGTGRGSLEDTEAFF. As DNA, the CDR3 is TGTGCCAGCGGGACGGGGAGGGGTTCCCTTGAGGACACTGAAGCTTTCTTT. This rearrangement joins TRBV28 to TRBJ1-1; maybe TRBD1 (5 bases). Germline CDR1 and CDR2: MDHEN and SYDVKM. There are 17 residues in the CDR3. Deletions cut 8 bases from V and 3 bases from J, with 25 bases between.

The V gene is TRBV28, the J gene TRBJ1-1, with D perhaps TRBD1 (5 bases). Germline assignment: CDR1 MDHEN and CDR2 SYDVKM. V lost 1 base and J lost 1, with 10 bases in between. This CDR3 region has 15 residues. The chain's CDR3 is CASSLSSQGNTEAFF. The CDR3 nucleotides are TGTGCCAGCAGTTTATCCTCCCAGGGGAACACTGAAGCTTTCTTT.

The chain combines TRBV21-1 with TRBJ2-7; TRBD2 is the table's D call and was not checked against the DNA. TRBV21-1 is a listed pseudogene. CDR3 length: 14 amino acids. In DNA form, the CDR3 reads TGTGCCCCTTCACCCGAGCGGGGAAGAAACGAGCAGTACTTC. Amino acid sequence: CAPSPERGRNEQYF.

The chain carries TRBV6-2 or TRBV6-3 and TRBJ1-6, with D maybe TRBD1 (5 bases). The CDR3 runs 16 residues. The germline V and J ends were trimmed by 6 bases and 14 bases, with 26 bases remaining between them. Germline CDR1 is MNHEY and CDR2 is SVGEGT. The chain's CDR3 is CASSQIPTGTPATLHF. CDR3 nucleotides: TGTGCCAGCAGCCAAATCCCAACGGGGACCCCAGCCACCCTCCACTTT.

The CDR3 spells CASSPSVGHEQYF. CDR3 nucleotide sequence: TGTGCCAGCAGCCCCTCGGTGGGCCACGAGCAGTACTTC. The genes are TRBV7-2 and TRBJ2-7; no reliable D call. CDR1 is SGHTA, CDR2 FQGNSA, per germline. V was cut by 5 bases and J by 5 bases, with 13 bases left in between. There are 13 residues in the CDR3. Drawing the rest from reference TRBV7-2 and TRBJ2-7, the complete variable domain is GAGVSQSPSNKVTEKGKDVELRCDPISGHTALYWYRQSLGQGLEFLIYFQGNSAPDKSGLPSDRFSAERTGGSVSTLTIQRTQQEDSAVYLCASSPSVGHEQYFGPGTRLTVT.

In DNA, the CDR3 is TGTGCCACCAGTGATTTTAAGGCGGGAGAGAACACAGATACGCAGTATTTT. Its protein is CATSDFKAGENTDTQYF. The chain is built from TRBV24-1 and TRBJ2-3; 7 positions agree with TRBD2. V was clipped by 1 base and J by 2 bases; unmatched bases: 8. CDR1 is KGHDR and CDR2 is SFDVKD in the germline V gene. The CDR3 spans 17 residues.

The CDR3 DNA is TGTGCCGTCATGGGTGGGACGGGGGATACGCAGTATTTT. It yields the protein CAVMGGTGDTQYF. V gene TRBV10-3 combines with J gene TRBJ2-3; D may correspond to TRBD1 or TRBD2 (5 bases each). The CDR3 sequence is 13 residues long. Germline values: CDR1 ENHRY, CDR2 SYGVKD. The V and J ends lost 11 bases and 6 bases respectively, with 18 bases between them.

This chain uses TRBV19 with TRBJ1-5; D call uncertain. The CDR3 consists of 15 residues. V lost 3 bases to trimming and J lost 6 bases, with 15 bases between them. Germline-derived CDR1 and CDR2 are LNHDA and SQIVND (reference sequence). For the CDR3, the DNA is TGTGCCAGTAGTATCAGCCAGGAAAATGTTCAGCCCCAGCATTTT. Translating gives CASSISQENVQPQHF.

On this clone itself: An end of the junction differs from the germline gene, which may be a read error. This chain uses TRBV5-4 with TRBJ2-7; D is undetermined. CDR3 size: 14 residues. Per the germline V gene, CDR1 is SGHNT and CDR2 is YYREEE (reference sequence). The CDR3 sequence: CASSPAAGSHEQYF. The CDR3 nucleotides are TGTGCCAGCAGCCCGGCTGCAGGCTCCCACGAGCAGTACTTC.

This clone was counted once. The chain uses TRBV5-1 and TRBJ2-7; possible D gene TRBD1, 5 bases. The germline V gene has CDR1 SGHRS and CDR2 YFSETQ. The CDR3 has 13 residues. V gave up 1 base and J gave up 0 bases, with 5 bases separating them. The CDR3 spells CASSLQGSYEQYF. CDR3 nucleotide sequence: TGCGCCAGCAGCTTGCAGGGCTCCTACGAGCAGTACTTC.

The chain uses TRBV19 and TRBJ1-6; 7 nucleotides agree with TRBD1. Germline assignment: CDR1 LNHDA and CDR2 SQIVND (reference sequence). V trimming: 8 bases; J trimming: 5 bases; junction bases outside the gene matches: 6. This CDR3 contains 14 residues. This CDR3 is CASSLGQNNSPLHF. The CDR3 DNA follows: TGTGCCAGTTCCTTGGGACAGAATAATTCACCCCTCCACTTT.

The chain is built from TRBV4-1 and TRBJ2-2, with D possibly called TRBD1 or TRBD2 (5 bases each). V lost 4 bases, J lost 7 bases, and 13 bases lay in between. Germline-derived CDR1 and CDR2 are MGHRA and YSYEKL. This CDR3 spans 14 amino acids. CDR3 sequence (DNA): TGCGCCAGCAGCCCAGGGACCAGTAGCGGGGAGCTGTTTTTT. Translation gives CASSPGTSSGELFF.

The V call is TRBV18, the J call TRBJ1-1; TRBD1 matches 8 bases. Per the germline V gene, CDR1 is KGHSH and CDR2 is LQKENI. J gave up 3 bases and V 3 bases, and 0 bases lay outside the gene matches. The CDR3 sequence is 13 residues long. The DNA of the CDR3 is TGTGCCAGCTCACCGGACAGGGACACTGAAGCTTTCTTT. Translated: CASSPDRDTEAFF. Looking up the rest from reference TRBV18 and TRBJ1-1 gives the full variable domain: NAGVMQNPRHLVRRRGQEARLRCSPMKGHSHVYWYRQLPEEGLKFMVYLQKENIIDESGMPKERFSAEFPKEGPSILRIQQVVRGDSAAYFCASSPDRDTEAFFGQGTRLTVV.

This rearrangement joins TRBV7-9 to TRBJ1-3, with D possibly matching TRBD1 (5 bases). V was clipped by 3 bases and J by 0 bases, with 9 bases between them. The CDR3 runs to 15 residues. CDR1 is SEHNR, CDR2 FQNEAQ, per germline (reference sequence). The CDR3 sequence: CASSLTANSGNTIYF. The CDR3 nucleotides are TGTGCCAGCAGCTTGACAGCGAACTCTGGAAACACCATATATTTT.

The V and J genes are TRBV3-1 (or the pseudogene TRBV3-2) and TRBJ2-5; no reliable D call. This CDR3 contains 15 residues. Trimming took off 5 bases at V and 2 bases at J, with 15 bases between the two ends. The germline CDR1 and CDR2 sequences are LGHDT and YNNKEL (reference sequence). The CDR3 bases are TGTGCCAGCAGCTTATCGGATGGTTGGCAAGAGACCCAGTACTTC. As protein: CASSLSDGWQETQYF.

In its sample, this clone was seen once. The rearrangement joins TRBV9 to TRBJ2-1, with a tentative D call TRBD2 (6 bases). V lost 5 bases, J lost 12 bases, and 18 bases lay in between. Germline V gene sequence: CDR1 SGDLS, CDR2 YYNGEE. This CDR3 comprises 13 residues. The CDR3 loop is CASSRGDTRRQFF. CDR3 nucleotides: TGTGCCAGCAGTCGCGGGGATACCCGGCGGCAGTTCTTC.